This T cell receptor (beta chain) was observed in a study of blood T cell repertoires in COVID-19 (dated by TCRdb to 2019 to 2021). Notes on the research overall: Collaborator samples came from the United States, Italy and Spain and covered acute and convalescent phases of COVID-19. The sample metadata nearly always contained a de-identified subject ID, COVID-19 status, age in years and sex. Subjects who had been exposed to COVID-19, were actively infected with it, or had recovered from it provided the deeply sampled blood TCRbeta repertoires that made up the dataset. The repertoires were released in a freely available public database intended as a resource for research on the immune response to SARS-CoV-2. Where HLA class I and class II types were available, the types were taken from metadata supplied by the sample provider, not from assay-based typing. Samples came from the ongoing ImmuneRACE study (first 160 participants) plus 1,254 subjects from 6 global collaborators. The material from the prospective study consisted of cDNA or gDNA derived from T cells, B-cell-depleted T cells, or PBMCs.

The germline ends are 11 bases apart after V is trimmed by 3 bases and J by 2 bases. The CDR3 starts with the cysteine, ends with the phenylalanine, and has 14 residues. Of all the DNA, just the CDR3 is kept, 42 bases in frame from base 1. As encoded in the germline V gene, CDR1 is SGDLS while CDR2 is YYNGEE. What the research found in general, with its limitations: The quantity of clinical and demographic metadata differed by source and by participant and was supplied without curation.

To note about this clone: This clone's antigen is unknown. Base qualities are not recorded, but no much larger clone differs from it by a single base.

The immunoSEQ Assay, a bias-controlled multiplex PCR, was used to amplify TCRbeta CDR3 regions from genomic DNA. The authors processed their data as follows. Within the assay, amplification of reference gene primers was used to estimate how many nucleated cells each sample contained. Sequence reads were collapsed and filtered to measure the absolute abundance of every unique TCRbeta CDR3 rearrangement. For each sample, productive Simpson clonality was calculated by taking the square root of Simpson's diversity index across productive rearrangements. Held by TCRdb, this immuneACCESS table contains in-frame sequences only and omits some clones. Under half of the omission traces to an unresolved V gene where checked; the cause of the rest is unknown. V and J calls and clone size are as listed in that table; D and trimming were resolved from the DNA. In all, the sample holds about 73,000 clones, and approximately 83% of those were seen once. Approximately 29% of the sample is taken by the ten largest.

Collaborating institutions collected whole blood in K2EDTA tubes following their own protocols. For TCRbeta analysis, collaborator samples were shipped as frozen whole blood, as isolated PBMCs, or as DNA extracted from either sample type. The sequence was obtained from a human donor in a cohort sampled during active COVID-19. The sequenced sample was peripheral blood. This sequence uses TRBV9 and TRBJ2-5, and TRBD2 may be the D gene, going by 6 matching bases. This receptor carries the CDR3 CASSGSGAQETQYF. The DNA is as follows: TGTGCCAGCAGCGGTAGCGGAGCACAAGAGACCCAGTACTTC.